The 23 T cell receptor beta chains below all came from one sample that was sequenced in a study of blood T cell repertoires in COVID-19. TCRdb keeps only in-frame clones here, not all; method: immunoSEQ multiplex PCR. Among some 150,000 clones listed, about 83% were seen once. Sample: PBMCs or T cells enriched from blood (not recorded which). The receptors were gathered from a woman aged 50 to 60 who had been exposed to COVID-19.

This clone turned up a few times. The chain joins TRBV5-1 to TRBJ2-3; no firm D call. Germline CDR1 reads SGHRS; CDR2 reads YFSETQ. Trimming took 5 bases from V and 3 from J, leaving 16 bases between them. The CDR3 covers 15 residues. CDR3 sequence: CASSRIPQPTDTQYF. The CDR3 DNA sequence: TGCGCCAGCAGTAGAATTCCGCAACCTACAGATACGCAGTATTTT.

The rearrangement links TRBV5-1 to TRBJ1-6; no reliable D call. Germline loops: CDR1 SGHRS, CDR2 YFSETQ. Trimming stripped 5 bases from V and 4 bases from J, with 13 bases between. CDR3 length: 15 residues. CDR3 amino acids: CASRDRRDYNSPLHF. The CDR3, as DNA: TGCGCCAGCAGGGATCGACGGGATTATAATTCACCCCTCCACTTT.

The chain has TRBV6-5 and TRBJ1-1; TRBD1 is a possible D gene (6 bases). Germline V CDR1 and CDR2: MNHEY, SVGAGI. The CDR3 is made up of 16 amino acids. Trimming took 2 bases from V and 0 from J, leaving 13 bases between them. The CDR3 loop is CASSYVQGLMNTEAFF. The CDR3, as DNA: TGTGCCAGCAGTTACGTCCAGGGGTTAATGAACACTGAAGCTTTCTTT.

The chain is built from TRBV12-5 and TRBJ2-2; tentative D call: TRBD1 (6 bases). Germline values: CDR1 LGHNT, CDR2 FRNRAP. This CDR3 spans 14 amino acids. The germline V and J ends were trimmed by 1 base and 4 bases, with 7 bases remaining between them. The CDR3 protein is CASGLDRVTGELFF. The CDR3 nucleotides are TGTGCTAGTGGTTTGGACAGGGTCACCGGGGAGCTGTTTTTT.

The genes are TRBV18 and TRBJ1-4; 9 bases align to TRBD1. Germline values: CDR1 KGHSH, CDR2 LQKENI. Trimming took 1 base from V and 7 from J; bases not matched to a gene: 7. CDR3 length: 16 residues. The CDR3 spells CASSPLGTGMGEKLFF. DNA of the CDR3: TGTGCCAGCTCACCACTTGGGACAGGGATGGGTGAAAAACTGTTTTTT.

The gene calls are TRBV9 and TRBJ1-2; 7 nucleotides agree with TRBD1. This CDR3 spans 15 amino acids. CDR1 and CDR2 from the germline V gene are SGDLS and YYNGEE. Losses at the gene ends were 4 bases for V and 8 bases for J; bases not matched to a gene: 14. The CDR3 coding sequence is TGTGCCAGCAGCCCTTCGGGACAGAGGGTAGCAGGCTACACCTTC. Residues: CASSPSGQRVAGYTF.

This clone occurred many times. The gene calls are TRBV5-4 and TRBJ2-7; TRBD1 is a possible D gene (5 bases). V lost 3 bases and J lost 4, with 17 bases in between. In germline, CDR1 is SGHNT, CDR2 YYREEE (reference sequence). This CDR3 has 15 amino acids. The CDR3 loop is CASSSLTLDRYEQYF. The CDR3 DNA sequence: TGTGCCAGCAGCTCACTGACTCTCGACAGATACGAGCAGTACTTC.

This clone was detected once. The chain carries TRBV9 and TRBJ2-3; a weak D match, TRBD2 (5 bases). The CDR3 consists of 15 residues. V lost 0 bases to trimming and J lost 2 bases, with 10 bases between them. From germline, CDR1 is SGDLS and CDR2 YYNGEE. As DNA, the CDR3 is TGTGCCAGCAGCGTAGACACGGGGAACACAGATACGCAGTATTTT. Translation: CASSVDTGNTDTQYF.

The chain uses TRBV2 and TRBJ2-3; weak D call: TRBD1 (6 bases). Germline lookup yields CDR1 SNHLY and CDR2 FYNNEI. Trimming left V 7 bases short and J 3 bases short, with 17 bases between. The CDR3 totals 15 residues. The CDR3 reads CASTPDRMGTDTQYF. CDR3 DNA sequence: TGTGCCAGCACGCCCGACAGGATGGGGACAGATACGCAGTATTTT.

In this sample, this clone turned up a few times. The chain carries TRBV3-1 (or the pseudogene TRBV3-2) and TRBJ2-7, with a tentative D call TRBD1 (6 bases). There are 15 residues in the CDR3. Germline loops: CDR1 LGHDT, CDR2 YNNKEL (reference sequence). Trimming stripped 0 bases from V and 2 bases from J, with 11 bases between. The CDR3 DNA reads as TGTGCCAGCAGCCAAGATCTTCGGACAGCCTACGAGCAGTACTTC. This codes for CASSQDLRTAYEQYF.

The rearrangement joins TRBV27 to TRBJ1-5; D call uncertain. The length of the CDR3 is 15 residues. Germline values: CDR1 MNHEY, CDR2 SMNVEV (reference sequence). V was clipped by 5 bases and J by 0 bases, with 11 bases between them. CDR3 nucleotide sequence: TGTGCCAGCAGTGCGACACAGATTAGCAATCAGCCCCAGCATTTT. Protein: CASSATQISNQPQHF.

The chain employs TRBV29-1 and TRBJ2-5; D may be TRBD1 (6 bases). The CDR3 length is 10 residues. Trimming stripped 5 bases from V and 5 bases from J, with 6 bases between. Germline loops: CDR1 SQVTM, CDR2 ANQGSEA. The CDR3 sequence: CSVRGETQYF. The CDR3 nucleotides are TGCAGCGTTAGGGGGGAGACCCAGTACTTC.

The rearrangement joins TRBV5-1 to TRBJ1-1, with 7 positions matching TRBD1. This CDR3 is 15 amino acids long. J lost 0 bases, V lost 4 bases, and 6 bases had no gene match. The germline V gene has CDR1 SGHRS and CDR2 YFSETQ. The CDR3 DNA reads TGCGCCAGCAGCCCAGGGGGACGGCTGAACACTGAAGCTTTCTTT. This gives the protein CASSPGGRLNTEAFF. Full variable domain (outside the CDR3, taken from reference TRBV5-1 and TRBJ1-1): KAGVTQTPRYLIKTRGQQVTLSCSPISGHRSVSWYQQTPGQGLQFLFEYFSETQRNKGNFPGRFSGRQFSNSRSEMNVSTLELGDSALYLCASSPGGRLNTEAFFGQGTRLTVV.

This clone was detected a few times. The chain employs TRBV7-2 and TRBJ1-1, with a possible D match to TRBD1 (6 bases). This CDR3 is 14 amino acids long. V was clipped by 5 bases and J by 4 bases, with 14 bases between them. From germline, CDR1 is SGHTA and CDR2 FQGNSA. In DNA form, the CDR3 reads TGTGCCAGCAGCCCGCAGGGGAGCGGCACTGAAGCTTTCTTT. It translates to CASSPQGSGTEAFF.

The J gene is TRBJ2-3, the V gene TRBV5-1, with 9 positions matching TRBD1. Germline assignment: CDR1 SGHRS and CDR2 YFSETQ. This CDR3 is 15 amino acids long. After removal of 0 bases from V and 4 bases from J, the junction contained 3 bases not matched to a gene. DNA for the CDR3: TGCGCCAGCAGCTTGGCGGGACAGGGCCCAGATACGCAGTATTTT. This sequence encodes CASSLAGQGPDTQYF.

The gene calls are TRBV2 and TRBJ1-1; TRBD1 matches 9 bases. Germline V CDR1 and CDR2: SNHLY, FYNNEI. Trimming at V came to 7 bases and at J to 0 bases, leaving 6 bases not matched to a gene. This CDR3 contains 15 residues. The CDR3 region is CASTFGQGMNTEAFF. CDR3 coding DNA: TGTGCCAGCACCTTCGGACAGGGGATGAACACTGAAGCTTTCTTT. The complete variable domain, with remaining parts taken from reference TRBV2 and TRBJ1-1, reads EPEVTQTPSHQVTQMGQEVILRCVPISNHLYFYWYRQILGQKVEFLVSFYNNEISEKSEIFDDQFSVERPDGSNFTLKIRSTKLEDSAMYFCASTFGQGMNTEAFFGQGTRLTVV.

The rearrangement uses TRBV2 and TRBJ2-1; TRBD2 is a possible D gene (6 bases). The ends were cut back, 7 bases at V and 1 base at J, with 14 bases in the middle. Per the germline V gene, CDR1 is SNHLY and CDR2 is FYNNEI. This CDR3 is 15 amino acids long. Here the CDR3 reads CASMEGQGSYNEQFF. Written as DNA, the CDR3 is TGTGCCAGCATGGAGGGGCAGGGTTCCTACAATGAGCAGTTCTTC.

At least ten counts were recorded for this clone. The chain uses TRBV5-4 and TRBJ1-2; a possible D gene is TRBD1 (6 bases). Germline V CDR1 and CDR2: SGHNT, YYREEE (reference sequence). CDR3 length: 14 residues. V was shortened by 5 bases and J by 8 bases, with 19 bases between the two germline ends. The CDR3 loop is CASRSIAGTRGYTF. CDR3 bases: TGTGCCAGCAGATCGATCGCAGGGACACGGGGCTACACCTTC. The variable domain in full, completed from reference TRBV5-4 and TRBJ1-2, reads ETGVTQSPTHLIKTRGQQVTLRCSSQSGHNTVSWYQQALGQGPQFIFQYYREEENGRGNFPPRFSGLQFPNYSSELNVNALELDDSALYLCASRSIAGTRGYTFGSGTRLTVV.

The V call is TRBV11-2, the J call TRBJ1-1, with TRBD1 matching over 9 bases. CDR1 SGHAT and CDR2 FQNNGV come from the germline V gene. V lost 5 bases, J lost 0 bases, and 4 bases stayed unmatched. The CDR3 totals 15 residues. The CDR3 DNA is TGTGCCAGCAGCCCCGGGGACAGGGTGAACACTGAAGCTTTCTTT. Residues: CASSPGDRVNTEAFF.

The chain couples TRBV13 to TRBJ2-2, with no clear D. The CDR3 consists of 12 residues. Germline V lookup: CDR1 PRHDT, CDR2 FYEKMQ (reference sequence). V lost 5 bases and J lost 5, with 6 bases in between. The CDR3 sequence: CASSPLTGELFF. CDR3 bases: TGTGCCAGCAGCCCCTTAACCGGGGAGCTGTTTTTT. Based on the CDR3 plus reference TRBV13 and TRBJ2-2, the full variable domain is AAGVIQSPRHLIKEKRETATLKCYPIPRHDTVYWYQQGPGQDPQFLISFYEKMQSDKGSIPDRFSAQQFSDYHSELNMSSLELGDSALYFCASSPLTGELFFGEGSRLTVL.

The gene calls are TRBV29-1 and TRBJ2-7; tentatively, D is TRBD2 (6 bases). This CDR3 has 13 amino acids. Germline V gene data show CDR1 as SQVTM and CDR2 as ANQGSEA. The V end lost 4 bases, the J end lost 0 bases, and 10 bases lay between the germline ends. CDR3 DNA sequence: TGCAGCGTTGGTTGGGGGGACTCCTACGAGCAGTACTTC. Protein: CSVGWGDSYEQYF.

The chain joins TRBV5-1 to TRBJ2-7; TRBD1 is a possible D gene (5 bases). Germline CDR1 and CDR2: SGHRS and YFSETQ. Trimming pared 0 bases from V and 2 bases from J, leaving 9 bases between. This CDR3 spans 14 amino acids. CDR3 DNA sequence: TGCGCCAGCAGCTTGGGTGGACAAACCTACGAGCAGTACTTC. Protein product: CASSLGGQTYEQYF.

The rearrangement links TRBV3-1 (or the pseudogene TRBV3-2) to TRBJ1-2; no firm D call. Trimming pared 6 bases from V and 8 bases from J, leaving 13 bases between. The CDR3 extends over 12 amino acids. Germline CDR1 LGHDT, CDR2 YNNKEL (reference sequence). Here the CDR3 reads CASRRTDSGYTF. CDR3 bases: TGTGCCAGCAGACGAACAGATTCGGGCTACACCTTC.